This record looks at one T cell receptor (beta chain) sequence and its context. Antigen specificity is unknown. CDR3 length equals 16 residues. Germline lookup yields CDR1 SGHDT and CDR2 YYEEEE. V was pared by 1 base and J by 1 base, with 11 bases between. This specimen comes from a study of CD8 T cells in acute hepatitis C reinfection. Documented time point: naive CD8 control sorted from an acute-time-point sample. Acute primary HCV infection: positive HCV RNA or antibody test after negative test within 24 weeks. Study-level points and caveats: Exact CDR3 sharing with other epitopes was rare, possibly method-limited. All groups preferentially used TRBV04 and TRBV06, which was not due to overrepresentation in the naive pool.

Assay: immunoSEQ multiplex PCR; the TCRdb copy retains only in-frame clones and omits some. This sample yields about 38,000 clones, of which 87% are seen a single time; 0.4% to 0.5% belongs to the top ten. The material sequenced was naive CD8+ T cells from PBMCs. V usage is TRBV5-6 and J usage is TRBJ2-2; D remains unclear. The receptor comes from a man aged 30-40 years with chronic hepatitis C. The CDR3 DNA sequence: TGTGCCAGCAGCTTGACCCCTTCAATGAACACCGGGGAGCTGTTTTTT. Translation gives CASSLTPSMNTGELFF.